Described below is a single T cell receptor beta chain sequence and its context. Its antigen is unidentified. TCRdb independently ran MiXCR on the RT-PCR reads; one entry per CDR3 protein. The sample shows about 160,000 distinct CDR3 sequences, approximately 10% of them seen only once. The data originate from a study of response to subunit inactivated influenza vaccine. General study findings and limits: T cells newly recruited by each seasonal influenza vaccination are few, the authors suggested.

This CDR3 comprises 19 residues. J gave up 10 bases and V 6 bases, and 20 bases lay outside the gene matches. The sequenced sample was non-naive T cells sorted from PBMCs, obtained 35 to 45 days after vaccination. J is TRBJ1-6 and V is TRBV12-3 or TRBV12-4, with TRBD1 matching 11 bases. The TCR originated in a man aged 45-65 years who received an inactivated influenza vaccine. CDR3 sequence: CASSQTTGTGGTLVSPLHF. Here the CDR3 DNA reads TGTGCCAGCAGCCAGACGACCGGGACAGGGGGAACATTGGTGTCACCCCTCCACTTT.